This T cell receptor (beta chain) came from a study of blood T cell repertoires in COVID-19. About the study: Whether acute or convalescent, the COVID-19 samples came from the United States, Italy and Spain. The cDNA or gDNA used as material had been derived from T cells, B-cell-depleted T cells, or PBMCs.

Study processing details: By means of reference gene primer amplification, nucleated cell counts were estimated. Produced via immunoSEQ multiplex PCR; TCRdb's table is partial and in-frame only. Clone size and the V and J calls come from that table; the DNA yielded D and trimming. The repertoire has about 170,000 clones, roughly 84% of them found once; the top ten carry less than 3%. Germline V gene sequence: CDR1 SGHRS, CDR2 YFSETQ. This CDR3 has 15 residues. Trimming removed 3 bases from V and 5 bases from J; junction bases left unmatched: 10. This receptor was obtained from a human donor with acute or convalescent COVID-19. The donor label of this sample is uncertain. The sample was peripheral blood. The chain recombines TRBV5-1 with TRBJ2-5, with 7 bases lining up with TRBD1. Written as DNA, the CDR3 is TGCGCCAGCAGCTCCCAGACAGGGAGAGGGGAGACCCAGTACTTC. Amino acids: CASSSQTGRGETQYF.